Sequencing of this T cell receptor (beta chain) was carried out in a study of metastatic and nonmetastatic thyroid tumors. Study in general: Repertoire comparisons spanned blood and tumor or nodule tissue from malignant and benign thyroid patients. Study-wide results and limits: Across blood and tumor, TCR beta diversity in malignant thyroid tumors was reportedly significantly higher than in benign nodules.

Original analysis: The study took CDR3 differences across clinicopathological groups and made a distant-metastasis classifier for papillary thyroid cancer from them. TCRdb used MiXCR to call clones anew from the PCR reads. The V and J calls were determined by TCRdb, not by the authors. Of about 38,000 clones listed, less than 30% are singletons. This clone was seen only a few times. The target antigen is unknown. No patient received treatment before thyroid surgery. The germline V gene encodes CDR1 MNHNS and CDR2 SASEGT. The CDR3 is made up of 14 amino acids. The trim removed 6 bases at V and 0 bases at J, leaving 5 bases unmatched.

The chain is built from TRBV6-1 and TRBJ2-7, with TRBD1 identical over 7 bases. Sequencing was carried out using blood. This receptor was identified in a male donor with papillary thyroid cancer or a benign thyroid nodule (not recorded which). Some clones in this sample may be carry-over from other donors' samples. This CDR3 is CASRRTGASYEQYF. The CDR3, as DNA: TGTGCCAGCAGACGGACAGGAGCCTCCTACGAGCAGTACTTC.